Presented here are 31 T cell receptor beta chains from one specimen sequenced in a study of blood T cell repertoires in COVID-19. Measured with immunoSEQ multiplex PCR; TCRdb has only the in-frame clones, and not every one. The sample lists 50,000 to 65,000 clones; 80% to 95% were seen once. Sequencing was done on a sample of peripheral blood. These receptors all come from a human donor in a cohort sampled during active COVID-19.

CDR3 protein: CASSTLAGGGGEQFF. The CDR3 bases are TGCGCCAGCAGCACTCTAGCGGGAGGAGGCGGTGAGCAGTTCTTC. V is TRBV4-1 and J is TRBJ2-1; 11 bases match TRBD2. The CDR3 length is 15 residues. Germline V gene data show CDR1 as MGHRA and CDR2 as YSYEKL. V shed 5 bases, J shed 9 bases, and the junction held 9 bases outside the gene matches.

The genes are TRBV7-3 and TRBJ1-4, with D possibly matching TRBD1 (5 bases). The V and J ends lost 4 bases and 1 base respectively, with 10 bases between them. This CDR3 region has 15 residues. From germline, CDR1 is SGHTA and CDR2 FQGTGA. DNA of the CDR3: TGTGCCAGCAGCTCCCCAGGGAAAACTAATGAAAAACTGTTTTTT. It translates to CASSSPGKTNEKLFF.

This CDR3 is CASSLDVADTGELFF. In DNA form, the CDR3 reads TGTGCCAGCAGCTTAGATGTAGCCGACACCGGGGAGCTGTTTTTT. This rearrangement joins TRBV7-2 to TRBJ2-2, with D unresolved. Trimming removed 1 base from V and 3 bases from J, with 9 bases in between. The length of the CDR3 is 15 residues. The germline CDR1 and CDR2 sequences are SGHTA and FQGNSA.

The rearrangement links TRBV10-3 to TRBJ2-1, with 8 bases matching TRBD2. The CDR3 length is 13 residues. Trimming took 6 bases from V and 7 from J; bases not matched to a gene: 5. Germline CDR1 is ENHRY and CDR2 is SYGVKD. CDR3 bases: TGTGCCATCAGCGCGAGACTAGCGAATGAGCAGTTCTTC. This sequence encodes CAISARLANEQFF.

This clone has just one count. The CDR3 loop reads CASTSGGVNYGYTF. CDR3 in DNA: TGTGCCAGCACTAGCGGGGGGGTTAACTATGGCTACACCTTC. The genes are TRBV6-5 and TRBJ1-2, with D possibly being TRBD1 (5 bases). The ends were cut back, 7 bases at V and 1 base at J, with 13 bases in the middle. Germline V gene sequence: CDR1 MNHEY, CDR2 SVGAGI. The CDR3 length is 14 residues.

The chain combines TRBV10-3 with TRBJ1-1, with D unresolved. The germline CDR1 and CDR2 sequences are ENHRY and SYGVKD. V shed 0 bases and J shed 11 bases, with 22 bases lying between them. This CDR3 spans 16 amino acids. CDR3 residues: CAISESTQRRDSRAFF. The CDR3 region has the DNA TGTGCCATCAGTGAGTCGACTCAGCGGAGAGATTCGCGGGCTTTCTTT.

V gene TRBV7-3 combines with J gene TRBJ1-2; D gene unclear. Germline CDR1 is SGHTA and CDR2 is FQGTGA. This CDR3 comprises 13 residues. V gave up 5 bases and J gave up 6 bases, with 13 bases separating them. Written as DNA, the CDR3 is TGTGCCAGCAGCAATACACGGGGTGATGGCTACACCTTC. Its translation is CASSNTRGDGYTF. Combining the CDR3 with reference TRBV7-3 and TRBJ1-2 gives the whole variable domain GAGVSQTPSNKVTEKGKYVELRCDPISGHTALYWYRQSLGQGPEFLIYFQGTGAADDSGLPNDRFFAVRPEGSVSTLKIQRTERGDSAVYLCASSNTRGDGYTFGSGTRLTVV.

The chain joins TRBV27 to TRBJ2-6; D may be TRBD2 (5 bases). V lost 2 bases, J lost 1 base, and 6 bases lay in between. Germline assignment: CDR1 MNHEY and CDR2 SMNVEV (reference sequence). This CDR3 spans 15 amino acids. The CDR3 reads CASSLEGSGANVLTF. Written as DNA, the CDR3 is TGTGCCAGCAGTTTAGAGGGTTCTGGGGCCAACGTCCTGACTTTC.

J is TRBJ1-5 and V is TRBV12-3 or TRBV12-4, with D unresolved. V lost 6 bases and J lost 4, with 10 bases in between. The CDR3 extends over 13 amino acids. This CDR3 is CASSPDKNQPQHF. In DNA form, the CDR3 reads TGTGCCAGCAGCCCAGACAAGAATCAGCCCCAGCATTTT.

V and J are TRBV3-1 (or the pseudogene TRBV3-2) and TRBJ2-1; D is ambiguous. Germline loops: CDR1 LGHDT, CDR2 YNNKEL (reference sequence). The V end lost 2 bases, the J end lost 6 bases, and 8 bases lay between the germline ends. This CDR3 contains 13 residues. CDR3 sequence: CASSQLSVNEQFF. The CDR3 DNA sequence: TGTGCCAGCAGCCAATTATCAGTCAATGAGCAGTTCTTC.

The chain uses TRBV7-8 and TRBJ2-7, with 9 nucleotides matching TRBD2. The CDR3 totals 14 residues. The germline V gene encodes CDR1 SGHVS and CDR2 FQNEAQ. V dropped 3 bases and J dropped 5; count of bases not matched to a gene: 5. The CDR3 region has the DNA TGTGCCAGCAGCTTCAGCGGGGGGCGCGACGAGCAGTACTTC. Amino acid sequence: CASSFSGGRDEQYF.

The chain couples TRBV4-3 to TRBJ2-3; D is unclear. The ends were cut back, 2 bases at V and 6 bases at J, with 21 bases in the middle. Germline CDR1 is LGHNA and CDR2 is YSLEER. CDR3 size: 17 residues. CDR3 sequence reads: CASSQSPVRVVADTQYF. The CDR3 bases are TGCGCCAGCAGCCAATCCCCGGTTCGTGTAGTTGCCGATACGCAGTATTTT.

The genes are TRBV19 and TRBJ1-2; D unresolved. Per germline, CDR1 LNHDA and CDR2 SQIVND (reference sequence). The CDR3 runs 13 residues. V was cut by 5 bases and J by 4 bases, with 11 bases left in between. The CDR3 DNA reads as TGTGCCAGTAGTGCCGAAGGAGGCTATGGCTACACCTTC. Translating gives CASSAEGGYGYTF.

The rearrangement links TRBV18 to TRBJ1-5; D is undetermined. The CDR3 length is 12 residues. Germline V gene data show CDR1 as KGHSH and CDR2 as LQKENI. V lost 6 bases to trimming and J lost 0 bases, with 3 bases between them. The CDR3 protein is CASSYSNQPQHF. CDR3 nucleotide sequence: TGTGCCAGCTCTTATAGCAATCAGCCCCAGCATTTT.

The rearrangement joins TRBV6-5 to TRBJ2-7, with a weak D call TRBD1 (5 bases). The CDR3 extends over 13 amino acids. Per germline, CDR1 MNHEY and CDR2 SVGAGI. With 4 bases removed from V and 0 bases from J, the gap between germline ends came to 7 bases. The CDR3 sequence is CASSSDTSYEQYF. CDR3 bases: TGTGCCAGCAGTTCGGACACCTCCTACGAGCAGTACTTC.

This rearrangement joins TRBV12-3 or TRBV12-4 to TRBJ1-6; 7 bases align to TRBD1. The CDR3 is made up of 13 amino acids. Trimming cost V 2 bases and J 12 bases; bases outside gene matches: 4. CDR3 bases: TGTGCCAGCAGTTTAAGGGACAGACTACCCCTCCACTTT. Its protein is CASSLRDRLPLHF.

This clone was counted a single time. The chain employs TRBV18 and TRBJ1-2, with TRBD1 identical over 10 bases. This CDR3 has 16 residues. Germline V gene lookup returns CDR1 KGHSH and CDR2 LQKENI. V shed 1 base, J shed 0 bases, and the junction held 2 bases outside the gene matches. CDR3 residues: CASSPLGTGANYGYTF. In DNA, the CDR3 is TGTGCCAGCTCACCACTTGGGACAGGGGCTAACTATGGCTACACCTTC.

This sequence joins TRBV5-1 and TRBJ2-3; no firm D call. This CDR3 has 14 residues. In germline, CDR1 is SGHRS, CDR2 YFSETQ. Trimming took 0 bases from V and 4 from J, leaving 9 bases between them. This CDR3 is CASSLELSADTQYF. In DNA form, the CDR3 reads TGCGCCAGCAGCTTGGAATTAAGCGCAGATACGCAGTATTTT.

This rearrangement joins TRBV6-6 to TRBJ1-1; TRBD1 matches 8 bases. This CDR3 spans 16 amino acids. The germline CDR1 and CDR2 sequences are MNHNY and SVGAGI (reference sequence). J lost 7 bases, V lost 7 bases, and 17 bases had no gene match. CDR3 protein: CASTQGARLDGSEAFF. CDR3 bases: TGTGCCAGCACCCAGGGGGCTAGGCTGGATGGGAGTGAAGCTTTCTTT.

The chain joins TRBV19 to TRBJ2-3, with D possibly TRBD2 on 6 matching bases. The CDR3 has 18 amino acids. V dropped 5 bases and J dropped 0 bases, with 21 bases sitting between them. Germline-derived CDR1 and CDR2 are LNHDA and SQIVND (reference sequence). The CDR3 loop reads CASSPMQRGGPSTDTQYF. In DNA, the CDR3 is TGTGCCAGTAGTCCGATGCAACGGGGAGGCCCTAGCACAGATACGCAGTATTTT.

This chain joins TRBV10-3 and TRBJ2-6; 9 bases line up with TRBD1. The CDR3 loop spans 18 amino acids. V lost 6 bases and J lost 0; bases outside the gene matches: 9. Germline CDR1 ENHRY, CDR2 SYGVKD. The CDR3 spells CAISGDRESPSGANVLTF. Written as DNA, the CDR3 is TGTGCCATCAGCGGGGACAGGGAGTCCCCCTCTGGGGCCAACGTCCTGACTTTC.

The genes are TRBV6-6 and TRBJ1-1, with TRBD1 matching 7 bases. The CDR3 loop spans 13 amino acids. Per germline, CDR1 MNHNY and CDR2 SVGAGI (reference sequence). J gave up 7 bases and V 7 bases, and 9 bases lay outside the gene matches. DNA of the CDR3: TGTGCCAGCAACGGACAGGAGTCCCGTGAAGCTTTCTTT. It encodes CASNGQESREAFF.

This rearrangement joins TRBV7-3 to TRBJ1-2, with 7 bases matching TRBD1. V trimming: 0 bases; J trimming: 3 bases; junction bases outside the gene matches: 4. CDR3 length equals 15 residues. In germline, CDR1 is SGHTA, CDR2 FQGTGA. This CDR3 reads CASSLTGGADYGYTF. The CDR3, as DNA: TGTGCCAGCAGCTTAACAGGGGGCGCAGACTATGGCTACACCTTC. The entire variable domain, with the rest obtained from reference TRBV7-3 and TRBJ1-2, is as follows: GAGVSQTPSNKVTEKGKYVELRCDPISGHTALYWYRQSLGQGPEFLIYFQGTGAADDSGLPNDRFFAVRPEGSVSTLKIQRTERGDSAVYLCASSLTGGADYGYTFGSGTRLTVV.

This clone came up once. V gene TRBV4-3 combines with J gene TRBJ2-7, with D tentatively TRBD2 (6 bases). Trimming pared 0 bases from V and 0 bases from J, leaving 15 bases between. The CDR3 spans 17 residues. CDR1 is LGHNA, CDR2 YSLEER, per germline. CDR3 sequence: CASSQDTAGLYSYEQYF. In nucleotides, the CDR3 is TGCGCCAGCAGCCAAGATACGGCGGGACTGTACTCCTACGAGCAGTACTTC.

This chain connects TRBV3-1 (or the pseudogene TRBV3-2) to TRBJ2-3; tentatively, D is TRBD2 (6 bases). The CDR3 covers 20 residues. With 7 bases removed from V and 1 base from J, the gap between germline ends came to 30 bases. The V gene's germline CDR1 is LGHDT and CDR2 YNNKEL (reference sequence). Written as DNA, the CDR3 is TGTGCCAGCACCTCCGCGGGACTCCCACTAAGGCCCTCTCGCACAGATACGCAGTATTTT. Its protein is CASTSAGLPLRPSRTDTQYF.

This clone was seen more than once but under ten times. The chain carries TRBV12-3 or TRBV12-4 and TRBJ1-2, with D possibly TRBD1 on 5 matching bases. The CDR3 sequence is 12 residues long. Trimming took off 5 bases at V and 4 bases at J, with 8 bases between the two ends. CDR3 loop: CASSDGGYGYTF. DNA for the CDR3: TGTGCCAGCAGTGACGGGGGCTATGGCTACACCTTC.

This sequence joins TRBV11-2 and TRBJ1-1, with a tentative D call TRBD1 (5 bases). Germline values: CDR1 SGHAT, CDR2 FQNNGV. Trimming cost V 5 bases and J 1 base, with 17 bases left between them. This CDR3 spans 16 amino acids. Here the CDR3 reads CASSPWLGPGNTEAFF. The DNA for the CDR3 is TGTGCCAGCAGCCCATGGCTGGGGCCTGGGAACACTGAAGCTTTCTTT.

This chain's CDR3 is CASSYGGAGYEQYF. The CDR3, as DNA: TGTGCCAGCAGTTACGGGGGCGCCGGGTACGAGCAGTACTTC. The chain uses TRBV6-5 and TRBJ2-7, with D maybe TRBD1 (6 bases). The CDR3 covers 14 residues. V was clipped by 2 bases and J by 4 bases, with 12 bases between them. The V gene's germline CDR1 is MNHEY and CDR2 SVGAGI.

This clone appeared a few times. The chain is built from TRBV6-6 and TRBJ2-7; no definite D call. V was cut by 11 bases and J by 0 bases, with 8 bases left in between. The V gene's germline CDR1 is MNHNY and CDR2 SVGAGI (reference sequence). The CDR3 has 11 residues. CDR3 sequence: CAGGSSYEQYF. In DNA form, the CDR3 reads TGTGCCGGCGGAAGCTCCTACGAGCAGTACTTC.

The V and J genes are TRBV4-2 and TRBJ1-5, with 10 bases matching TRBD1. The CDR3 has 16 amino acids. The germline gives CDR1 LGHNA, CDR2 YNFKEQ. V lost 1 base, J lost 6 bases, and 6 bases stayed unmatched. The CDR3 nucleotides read TGTGCCAGCAGCCAAGCCCCAGACAGGGGGCCTCAGCCCCAGCATTTT. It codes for CASSQAPDRGPQPQHF.

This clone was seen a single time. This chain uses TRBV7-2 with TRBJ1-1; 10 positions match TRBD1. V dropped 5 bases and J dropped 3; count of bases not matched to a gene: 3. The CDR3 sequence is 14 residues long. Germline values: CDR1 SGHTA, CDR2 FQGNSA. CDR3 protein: CASSLGQGYTEAFF. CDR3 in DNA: TGTGCCAGCAGCCTGGGACAGGGGTACACTGAAGCTTTCTTT.